This TCR beta chain was recovered during a study of T cells in Graves' hyperthyroidism and ophthalmopathy. From RNA transcripts, TCR beta CDR3 regions were amplified. Carried out on the TCR CDR3, a first-round RT-PCR used the HTBI primer set. TCRdb re-called the multiplex PCR reads with MiXCR, one entry per CDR3 protein. The table lists about 700,000 distinct CDR3 sequences, 14% of them singletons. General observations from the study: Appearing also in blood were most of the thyroid clonotypes expanded above 0.001.

Disease duration under 2 months; hyperthyroidism patients were aged 18 to 65. Exclusion of patients followed from uncontrolled infection, other autoimmune disease, pregnancy or lactation. This clonotype was picked up many times. Antigen specificity is unknown. CDR1 is MGHRA, CDR2 YSYEKL, per germline. The CDR3 has 17 residues. V lost 3 bases to trimming and J lost 8 bases; unmatched junction nucleotides: 15. The chain combines TRBV4-1 with TRBJ1-2, with 10 bases aligning to TRBD1. The sequenced sample was blood. This sequence was found in a woman between 18 and 30 years old with Graves' hyperthyroidism. This CDR3 is CASSQGPGTGDYGGYTF. The DNA for the CDR3 is TGCGCCAGCAGCCAGGGTCCTGGGACAGGGGATTATGGAGGCTACACCTTC.